This entry concerns a single T cell receptor (beta chain). The data are from a study of blood T cell repertoires in COVID-19. In the study overall: Samples came from the United States, Italy and Spain, spanning acute and convalescent COVID-19. T cells, B-cell-depleted T cells, or PBMCs provided the cDNA or gDNA that served as material.

Original handling: By means of reference gene primer amplification, nucleated cell counts were estimated. Generated by immunoSEQ multiplex PCR, the TCRdb table keeps only in-frame clones and is missing some. V and J calls plus clone size are reproduced from that table; the DNA served to infer D and trimming. The data contain around 200,000 clones, approximately 88% of them seen just once; the ten biggest clones take up approximately 6.7%. The CDR3 loop spans 14 amino acids. Per germline, CDR1 MDHEN and CDR2 SYDVKM. Trimming took 8 bases from V and 0 from J, leaving 8 bases between them. The sequenced sample consisted of peripheral blood. The genes are TRBV28 and TRBJ1-6; D is unresolved. The origin of this receptor is a man aged 35 to 55 with acute or convalescent COVID-19. In nucleotides, the CDR3 is TGTGCCAGCGTGCTGAGCTCCTATAATTCACCCCTCCACTTT. This encodes CASVLSSYNSPLHF.